This T cell receptor (beta chain) was observed in a study of tumor-infiltrating lymphocytes in localized non-small cell lung cancer. The V and J ends lost 0 bases and 2 bases respectively, with 11 bases between them. This CDR3 is 15 amino acids long. Germline loops: CDR1 SGHTA, CDR2 FQGNSA. This clone was observed once. The data were produced by immunoSEQ multiplex PCR, yet TCRdb's version contains in-frame clones alone and is incomplete. The repertoire holds fewer than 25,000 clones, with approximately 73% as singletons. Sequenced material: lung tumor tissue. This clonotype was sampled from a human donor with non-small cell lung cancer. The chain employs TRBV7-2 and TRBJ2-7; D is unclear. This CDR3 is CASSLARQSPYEQYF. The CDR3 DNA reads TGTGCCAGCAGCTTAGCTAGGCAATCTCCCTACGAGCAGTACTTC.